This T cell receptor beta chain was sequenced for a study of OX40 agonist ivuxolimab in advanced cancers. Study background: Males comprised 75% to 90% of the group, whose mean age was about 61 years (range roughly 20 to 85). Study-wide points: By week 6 at 0.1 to 3.0 mg/kg, blood CD4+ and CD8+ T cells had expanded clonally. The expanded peripheral T cells' antigen specificity was not determined.

About this clone itself: Its antigen is still unknown.

The CDR3 loop spans 16 amino acids. V was clipped by 4 bases and J by 3 bases, with 16 bases between them. In germline, CDR1 is SGHTA, CDR2 FQGNSA. Systemic immunosuppression or autoimmune disease history was grounds to exclude patients. The table came from immunoSEQ multiplex PCR; TCRdb's copy has only in-frame clones and leaves some out. The sample holds around 80,000 clones, roughly 90% seen once. The specimen was CD4+ or CD8+ T cells sorted from blood, collected in a trial of the OX40 agonist ivuxolimab. The TCR comes from an adult with an advanced solid tumor such as melanoma, head and neck, liver or kidney cancer. The V gene is TRBV7-2, the J gene TRBJ1-5; a possible D gene is TRBD1 (6 bases). CDR3 DNA sequence: TGTGCCAGCAGCTCACCAGGACAGCTCTTCAATCAGCCCCAGCATTTT. This translates into CASSSPGQLFNQPQHF.